This TCR beta chain comes out of a study of blood T cells in healthy people across ages. As for the study in general: Every two T cells gave about one barcoded beta molecule via template switching.

Germline assignment: CDR1 SGHDT and CDR2 YYEEEE. The V and J ends lost 1 base and 2 bases, in that order; junction bases with no gene match: 8. CDR3 length: 17 amino acids. Study-level results: The unsorted PBMCs prevented any conclusive comparison of naive versus antigen-experienced cells.

With a J-beta primer mix and a sample-barcoded 5' primer, a second PCR ran about 7 to 11 cycles. Each cDNA molecule received a tag from a template-switch adaptor that had 12 random nucleotides. TCRdb passed the 5' RACE reads through MiXCR, listing each CDR3 protein once. The sample includes about 1.5 million distinct CDR3 sequences, 40% to 50% seen only once; the top ten take less than 8%. This clonotype was counted between two and nine times. Its antigen is not known. Sequences were obtained from blood. The receptor was derived from a woman between 18 and 30 years old in good health. The chain employs TRBV5-6 and TRBJ2-7; 11 bases match TRBD2. This chain's CDR3 is CASSLRTSGLPTYEQYF. The CDR3 DNA reads as TGTGCCAGCAGCTTGAGGACTAGCGGGCTTCCTACCTACGAGCAGTACTTC.